This passage covers 30 T cell receptor beta chains from one sample sequenced in a study of T-cell memory formation after mild COVID-19. A single record per CDR3 protein comes from TCRdb applying MiXCR to the 5' RACE reads. The table records some 290,000 distinct CDR3 sequences, 15% to 20% of them present only once. Sequencing was done on a sample of PBMCs or a T cell subset sorted from them (not recorded which). These TCRs come from a man between 18 and 35 years old who had mild COVID-19 (a few samples of this study predate the infection). Cell type and time point are not known.

This clonotype was seen a handful of times. CDR3 sequence reads: CASSLGDRDAADTQYF. The DNA for the CDR3 is TGCGCCAGCAGCTTGGGGGACAGGGACGCGGCAGATACGCAGTATTTT. The V and J genes are TRBV5-1 and TRBJ2-3; 9 nucleotides align to TRBD1. Losses at the gene ends were 0 bases for V and 4 bases for J; bases not matched to a gene: 6. The CDR3 contains 16 residues. The germline gives CDR1 SGHRS, CDR2 YFSETQ.

The gene calls are TRBV7-9 and TRBJ1-2, with TRBD1 matching over 10 bases. CDR3 size: 16 residues. Trimming took 4 bases from V and 3 from J; bases not matched to a gene: 8. Germline-derived CDR1 and CDR2 are SEHNR and FQNEAQ (reference sequence). CDR3: CASSSRRDRGDYGYTF. As DNA, the CDR3 is TGTGCCAGCAGCTCAAGAAGGGACAGGGGAGACTATGGCTACACCTTC.

This clonotype was seen a handful of times. The chain combines TRBV5-5 with TRBJ2-7; D tentatively fits TRBD1 or TRBD2 (5 bases each). The germline V gene has CDR1 SGHKS and CDR2 YYEKEE (reference sequence). Between the trimmed V and J ends, which lost 0 bases and 1 base, there was a span of 8 bases. The CDR3 extends over 14 amino acids. CDR3 residues: CASSLEWGSYEQYV. Here the CDR3 DNA reads TGTGCCAGCAGCTTGGAGTGGGGGTCCTACGAGCAGTACGTC.

The chain recombines TRBV14 with TRBJ2-7, with D unclear. The CDR3 spans 16 residues. Per the germline V gene, CDR1 is SGHDN and CDR2 is FVKESK. V lost 4 bases and J 3 bases, leaving 19 bases between the germline ends. The CDR3 loop reads CASSPLGGTTDYEQYF. For the CDR3, the DNA is TGTGCCAGCAGCCCCCTTGGTGGCACCACAGACTACGAGCAGTACTTC.

The rearrangement uses TRBV7-9 and TRBJ1-5; D gene uncertain. The V gene lost 5 bases and the J gene lost 1 base, with 12 bases spanning the gap. This CDR3 comprises 15 residues. Germline lookup yields CDR1 SEHNR and CDR2 FQNEAQ (reference sequence). The CDR3 is CASSRSGGSNQPQHF. The CDR3 nucleotides are TGTGCCAGCAGCAGGTCAGGCGGCAGCAATCAGCCCCAGCATTTT.

The genes are TRBV9 and TRBJ2-7; TRBD2 matches 9 bases. V shed 3 bases and J 2 bases; nucleotides not matched to a gene: 3. The CDR3 has 14 residues. Germline V gene sequence: CDR1 SGDLS, CDR2 YYNGEE. The CDR3 sequence is CASSEAGGTYEQYF. The CDR3 nucleotides are TGTGCCAGCAGCGAAGCGGGGGGCACCTACGAGCAGTACTTC.

This clonotype was counted at least ten times. The rearrangement joins TRBV14 to TRBJ1-5; no reliable D call. The CDR3 has 13 amino acids. V was cut by 3 bases and J by 5 bases, with 8 bases left in between. Germline values: CDR1 SGHDN, CDR2 FVKESK. The CDR3 region is CASSQGPDQPQHF. As DNA, the CDR3 is TGTGCCAGCAGCCAGGGTCCTGATCAGCCCCAGCATTTT.

This clonotype showed up just a few times. The V and J genes are TRBV12-3 or TRBV12-4 and TRBJ1-1; possibly TRBD1 for D (5 bases). This CDR3 comprises 14 residues. The germline V and J ends were trimmed by 5 bases and 3 bases, with 13 bases remaining between them. DNA of the CDR3: TGTGCCAGCAGTCCTTCCGGGGCCTACACTGAAGCTTTCTTT. Translating gives CASSPSGAYTEAFF.

This clonotype was counted only a few times. A junction boundary mismatches the germline segment, possibly from a read error. The CDR3 nucleotides are TGTGCCAGCAGGCCTCCGGGACAGGGTATCAATCACCTCTTC. Protein sequence: CASRPPGQGINHLF. The chain uses TRBV7-8 and TRBJ2-1, with 9 bases that match TRBD1. The germline CDR1 and CDR2 sequences are SGHVS and FQNEAQ. The CDR3 has 14 residues.

The gene calls are TRBV4-1 and TRBJ1-1; the D gene is possibly TRBD1 (5 bases). The CDR3 has 12 amino acids. Trimming took 3 bases from V and 11 from J, leaving 13 bases between them. Germline V gene lookup returns CDR1 MGHRA and CDR2 YSYEKL. Written as DNA, the CDR3 is TGCGCCAGCAGCCACACTGAGGGGATGGCTTTCTTT. This translates into CASSHTEGMAFF.

The V and J genes are TRBV5-1 and TRBJ1-4, with 7 positions matching TRBD1. Unmatched junction bases numbered 9, after V lost 7 bases and J lost 6 bases. In germline, CDR1 is SGHRS, CDR2 YFSETQ. CDR3 length equals 14 residues. Here the CDR3 reads CASGSGQGDEKLFF. The CDR3 bases are TGCGCCAGCGGATCGGGGCAGGGGGATGAAAAACTGTTTTTT.

This clonotype turned up a few times. V is TRBV7-9 and J is TRBJ1-4, with no clear D. The CDR3 has 16 residues. V was cut by 1 base and J by 2 bases, with 11 bases left in between. CDR1 is SEHNR and CDR2 is FQNEAQ in the germline V gene (reference sequence). The CDR3 DNA reads as TGTGCCAGCAGCTTAGTGTTGGGAGGCACTAATGAAAAACTGTTTTTT. It translates to CASSLVLGGTNEKLFF.

This chain links TRBV12-3 or TRBV12-4 with TRBJ2-6, with a weak D call TRBD2 (6 bases). The CDR3 consists of 18 residues. V was cut by 5 bases and J by 0 bases, with 17 bases left in between. DNA for the CDR3: TGTGCCAGCAGTAGCCGCGGCGGGGCGAGCTCTGGGGCCAACGTCCTGACTTTC. Translating it yields CASSSRGGASSGANVLTF.

V gene TRBV7-7 combines with J gene TRBJ2-1; no clear D gene. The germline V gene encodes CDR1 SSHAT and CDR2 FNYEAQ (reference sequence). CDR3 length: 13 amino acids. With 4 bases removed from V and 6 bases from J, the gap between germline ends came to 10 bases. For the CDR3, the DNA is TGTGCCAGCAGCTCACCTGGGCTCAATGAGCAGTTCTTC. Encoded protein: CASSSPGLNEQFF.

The chain links TRBV20-1 to TRBJ1-1, with D tentatively TRBD1 (5 bases). The CDR3 extends over 14 amino acids. Germline V lookup: CDR1 DFQATT, CDR2 SNEGSKA (reference sequence). V was shortened by 1 base and J by 2 bases, with 11 bases between the two germline ends. The CDR3 protein is CSARAGTGNTEAFF. The CDR3 region has the DNA TGCAGTGCTAGAGCGGGGACGGGAAACACTGAAGCTTTCTTT.

This clonotype was seen a handful of times. The chain employs TRBV6-5 and TRBJ2-1; a weak D match, TRBD1 (6 bases). Trimming removed 2 bases from V and 4 bases from J, with 12 bases in between. Germline V gives CDR1 MNHEY, CDR2 SVGAGI. The CDR3 is made up of 15 amino acids. CDR3 nucleotides: TGTGCCAGCAGTTACGATGGACAGATTTACAATGAGCAGTTCTTC. Protein sequence: CASSYDGQIYNEQFF.

This clonotype was seen a few times. CDR3 amino acids: CASSFDGVGTDTQYF. Written as DNA, the CDR3 is TGTGCCAGCAGCTTTGATGGGGTCGGCACAGATACGCAGTATTTT. The J gene is TRBJ2-3, the V gene TRBV5-4; no clear D gene. This CDR3 spans 15 amino acids. The V end lost 2 bases, the J end lost 1 base, and 11 bases lay between the germline ends. The germline V gene encodes CDR1 SGHNT and CDR2 YYREEE (reference sequence).

The chain uses TRBV5-1 and TRBJ2-7; D remains ambiguous. Germline V lookup: CDR1 SGHRS, CDR2 YFSETQ. V was cut by 0 bases and J by 6 bases, with 7 bases left in between. The CDR3 has 12 residues. The CDR3 DNA follows: TGCGCCAGCAGCTTGGTTGAAGGCGAGCAGTACTTC. It specifies CASSLVEGEQYF.

V gene TRBV19 combines with J gene TRBJ1-5; TRBD1 aligns across 8 bases. This CDR3 is built from 17 residues. The J segment lost 2 bases and the V segment lost 4 bases, leaving 10 bases of the junction unmatched. In germline, CDR1 is LNHDA, CDR2 SQIVND (reference sequence). The CDR3 sequence: CASSTFWGRGRNQPQHF. The CDR3 DNA follows: TGTGCCAGTAGTACATTCTGGGGCAGGGGGCGCAATCAGCCCCAGCATTTT.

This clonotype appeared many times. The chain recombines TRBV5-5 with TRBJ1-5, with D perhaps matching TRBD1 (6 bases). V dropped 4 bases and J dropped 5 bases, with 16 bases sitting between them. Germline values: CDR1 SGHKS, CDR2 YYEKEE (reference sequence). The CDR3 runs to 15 residues. Here the CDR3 DNA reads TGTGCCAGCAGCCCATCGGACAGAGGGTATCAGCCCCAGCATTTT. Residues: CASSPSDRGYQPQHF.

The chain is built from TRBV4-1 and TRBJ2-3; 13 nucleotides match TRBD2. The germline V gene has CDR1 MGHRA and CDR2 YSYEKL. The CDR3 runs 17 residues. Losses at the gene ends were 4 bases for V and 2 bases for J; bases not matched to a gene: 6. The chain's CDR3 is CASSPRGTSGATDTQYF. The CDR3 region has the DNA TGCGCCAGCAGCCCCCGAGGGACTAGCGGGGCCACAGATACGCAGTATTTT.

The chain links TRBV12-3 or TRBV12-4 to TRBJ2-3; a weak D match, TRBD2 (5 bases). Trimming left V 6 bases short and J 1 base short, with 14 bases between. This CDR3 is built from 15 residues. CDR3 in amino acids: CASSKLVVGTDTQYF. CDR3 in DNA: TGTGCCAGCAGCAAACTAGTCGTGGGCACAGATACGCAGTATTTT.

Only a few counts were recorded for this clonotype. The chain recombines TRBV5-1 with TRBJ2-6; 10 bases align to TRBD2. V gave up 6 bases and J gave up 2 bases; unmatched junction bases: 8. The CDR3 length is 17 residues. CDR1 and CDR2 (germline): SGHRS, YFSETQ. CDR3 in DNA: TGCGCCAGCAACCGTCAACTAGCGGGGCCTGGGGCCAACGTCCTGACTTTC. Its translation: CASNRQLAGPGANVLTF.

This clonotype was detected ten times or more. The genes are TRBV4-3 and TRBJ1-1; D uncertain. With 1 base removed from V and 2 bases from J, the gap between germline ends came to 8 bases. The germline CDR1 and CDR2 sequences are LGHNA and YSLEER. The CDR3 loop spans 14 amino acids. The CDR3 DNA sequence: TGCGCCAGCAGCCAAGGGTTCAGCAACACTGAAGCTTTCTTT. Its protein product is CASSQGFSNTEAFF.

This clonotype was seen a handful of times. The V and J genes are TRBV19 and TRBJ1-1; D may be TRBD1 (5 bases). CDR3 size: 14 residues. Germline values: CDR1 LNHDA, CDR2 SQIVND (reference sequence). Trimming stripped 1 base from V and 4 bases from J, with 10 bases between. The CDR3 region is CASSIVGVGTEAFF. Here the CDR3 DNA reads TGTGCCAGTAGTATAGTAGGGGTTGGCACTGAAGCTTTCTTT.

This clonotype was recorded at least ten times. The chain combines TRBV4-1 with TRBJ1-1; no clear D gene. There are 14 residues in the CDR3. With 0 bases removed from V and 1 base from J, the gap between germline ends came to 6 bases. CDR1 is MGHRA, CDR2 YSYEKL, per germline. CDR3 sequence: CASSQDLGNTEAFF. CDR3 sequence (DNA): TGCGCCAGCAGCCAAGACCTGGGGAACACTGAAGCTTTCTTT.

There are a few counts of this clonotype. The chain links TRBV12-3 or TRBV12-4 to TRBJ1-5; TRBD1 matches 10 bases. The CDR3 sequence is 13 residues long. The V gene end was trimmed by 5 bases and the J gene end by 11 bases; junction bases not matched to a gene: 6. The CDR3 sequence: CASSQPDRGTQHF. The CDR3 bases are TGTGCCAGCAGTCAGCCGGACAGGGGGACCCAGCATTTT.

This clonotype was seen at least ten times. The rearrangement links TRBV11-2 to TRBJ2-1, with a tentative D call TRBD2 (5 bases). The CDR3 sequence is 16 residues long. Trimming removed 3 bases from V and 0 bases from J, with 12 bases in between. Looked up from germline, CDR1 is SGHAT and CDR2 is FQNNGV. The CDR3 region is CASSFRPDSSYNEQFF. The CDR3 nucleotides are TGTGCCAGCAGCTTCCGACCGGACTCCTCCTACAATGAGCAGTTCTTC.

This clonotype was seen more than once but under ten times. The chain couples TRBV12-3 or TRBV12-4 to TRBJ1-2; no firm D call. The CDR3 has 14 amino acids. V was shortened by 1 base and J by 4 bases, with 10 bases between the two germline ends. The CDR3 protein is CASSLDSQSYGYTF. In DNA, the CDR3 is TGTGCCAGCAGTTTAGATTCGCAGAGCTATGGCTACACCTTC.

This clonotype appeared a few times. The chain uses TRBV11-2 and TRBJ1-4; D gene uncertain. V shed 0 bases and J shed 8 bases, with 16 bases lying between them. The length of the CDR3 is 16 residues. Germline V CDR1 and CDR2: SGHAT, FQNNGV. The CDR3 DNA sequence: TGTGCCAGCAGCTTAGATACCCCGGCGTCGGGAGAAAAACTGTTTTTT. Protein: CASSLDTPASGEKLFF.